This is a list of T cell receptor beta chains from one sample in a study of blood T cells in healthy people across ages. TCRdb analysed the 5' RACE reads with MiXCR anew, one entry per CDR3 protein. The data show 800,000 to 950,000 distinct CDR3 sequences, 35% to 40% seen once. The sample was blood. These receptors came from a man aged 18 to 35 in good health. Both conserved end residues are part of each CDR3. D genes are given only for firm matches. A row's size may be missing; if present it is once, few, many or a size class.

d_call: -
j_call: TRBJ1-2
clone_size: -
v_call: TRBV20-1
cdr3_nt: TGCAGTGCTAGAAGATCAGGGGCCGTACCTGTCTACACCTTC
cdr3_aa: CSARRSGAVPVYTF

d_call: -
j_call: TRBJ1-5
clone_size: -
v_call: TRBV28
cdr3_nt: TGTGCCAGCAGTTTCCTAAACTTTATCACACTCCAGCCCCAGCATTTT
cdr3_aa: CASSFLNFITLQPQHF

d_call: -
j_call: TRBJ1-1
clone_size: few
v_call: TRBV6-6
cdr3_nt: TGTGCCAGCAGTGCCCCGAGGGGGGAAGCTTTCTTT
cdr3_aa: CASSAPRGEAFF

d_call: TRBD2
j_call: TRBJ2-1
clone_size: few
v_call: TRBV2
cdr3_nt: TGTGCCACCGGGGGGGCGTACTCCTACAATGAGCAGTTCTTC
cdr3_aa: CATGGAYSYNEQFF

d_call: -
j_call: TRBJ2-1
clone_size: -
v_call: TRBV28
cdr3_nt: TGTGCCAGCAGTTTGAGACACTCCAATGAGCAGTTCTTC
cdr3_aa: CASSLRHSNEQFF

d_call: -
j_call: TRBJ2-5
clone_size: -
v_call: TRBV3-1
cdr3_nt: TGTGCCAGCAGCCAAGTTATTGAGACCCAGTACTTC
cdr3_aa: CASSQVIETQYF

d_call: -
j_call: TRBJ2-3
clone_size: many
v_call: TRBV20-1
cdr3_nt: TGCAGTGCTAGTGAGGGGAACACAGATACGCAGTATTTT
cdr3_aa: CSASEGNTDTQYF

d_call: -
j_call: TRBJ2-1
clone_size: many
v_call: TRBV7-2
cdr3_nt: TGTGCCAGCAGCCCGGCGGGGAATGAGCAGTTCTTC
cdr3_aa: CASSPAGNEQFF

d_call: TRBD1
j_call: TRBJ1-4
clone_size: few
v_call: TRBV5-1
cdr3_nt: TGCGCCAGCAGCTTGGATAGTGTCAGGGGGAATGAAAAACTGTTTTTT
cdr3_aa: CASSLDSVRGNEKLFF

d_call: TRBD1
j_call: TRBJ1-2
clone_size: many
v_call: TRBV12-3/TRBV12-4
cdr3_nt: TGTGCCAGCAGCGTACAGGGGAACTATGGCTACACCTTC
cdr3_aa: CASSVQGNYGYTF

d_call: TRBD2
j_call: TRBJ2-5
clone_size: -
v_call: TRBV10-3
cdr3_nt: TGTGCCATCTGTGCGAGGACGGAGCGGGGGACTCAAGAGACCCAGTACTTC
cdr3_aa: CAICARTERGTQETQYF

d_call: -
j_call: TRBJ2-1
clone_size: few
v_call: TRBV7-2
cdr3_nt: TGTGCCAGCAGCTTAGGATATCGGGGTTCCAATGAGCAGTTCTTC
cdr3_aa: CASSLGYRGSNEQFF

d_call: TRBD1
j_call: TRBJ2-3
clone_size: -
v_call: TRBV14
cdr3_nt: TGTGCCAGCAGCCAACGGGGACAGGGGTGGGGCACAGATACGCAGTATTTT
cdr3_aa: CASSQRGQGWGTDTQYF

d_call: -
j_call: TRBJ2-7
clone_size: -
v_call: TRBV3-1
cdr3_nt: TGTGCCAGCAGCCAAGTCGAGGGCAGTCACTACTACGAGCAGTACTTC
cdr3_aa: CASSQVEGSHYYEQYF

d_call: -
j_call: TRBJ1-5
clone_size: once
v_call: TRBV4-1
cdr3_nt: TGCGCCAGCAGCCAGGTCAGGGCCCAATACCAGCCCCGGCATTTT
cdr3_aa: CASSQVRAQYQPRHF

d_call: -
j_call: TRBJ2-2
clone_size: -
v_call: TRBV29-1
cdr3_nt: TGCAGCCTCGAGGATTCTCTCACCGGGGAGCTGTTTTTT
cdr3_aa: CSLEDSLTGELFF

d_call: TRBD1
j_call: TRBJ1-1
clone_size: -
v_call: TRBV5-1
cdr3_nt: TGCGCCAGCAGCAGGCCGGACAGGGACACTGAAGCTTTCTTT
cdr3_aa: CASSRPDRDTEAFF

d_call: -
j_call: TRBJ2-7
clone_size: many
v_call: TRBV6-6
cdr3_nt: TGTGCCAGCAGACCTCGGGGGTCCAACTACGAGCAGTACTTC
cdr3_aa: CASRPRGSNYEQYF

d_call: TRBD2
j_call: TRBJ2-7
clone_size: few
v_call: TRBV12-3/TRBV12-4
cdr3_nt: TGTGCCAGCAGGCTAGCGGGGACGTACAATGAGCAGTACTTC
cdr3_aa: CASRLAGTYNEQYF

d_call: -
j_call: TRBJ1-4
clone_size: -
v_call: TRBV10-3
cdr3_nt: TGTGCCATATCCACGGGACCTGATGAAAAACTGTTTTTT
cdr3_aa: CAISTGPDEKLFF

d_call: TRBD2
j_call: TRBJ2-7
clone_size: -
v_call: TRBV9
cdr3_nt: TGTGCCAGCAGCACGACTAGCGGGGCATACTACGAGCAGTACTTC
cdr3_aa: CASSTTSGAYYEQYF

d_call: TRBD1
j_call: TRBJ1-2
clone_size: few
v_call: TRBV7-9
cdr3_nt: TGTGCCAGCAGCTTAGGGACAGGGCTAATCTATGGCTACACCTTC
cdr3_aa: CASSLGTGLIYGYTF

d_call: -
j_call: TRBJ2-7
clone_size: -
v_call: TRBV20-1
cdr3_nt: TGCAGTGCTTTGACTACCTCCTACGAGCAGTACTTC
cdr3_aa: CSALTTSYEQYF

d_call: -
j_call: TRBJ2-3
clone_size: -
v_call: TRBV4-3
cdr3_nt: TGCGCCAGCAGCCGTCCGGCGGGGCAAATGGATACGCAGTATTTT
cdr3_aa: CASSRPAGQMDTQYF

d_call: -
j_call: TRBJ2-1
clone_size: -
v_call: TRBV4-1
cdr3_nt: TGCGCCAGCAGCCAAGAGGGGGTTTTGAACTCCTACAATGGGCAGTTCTTC
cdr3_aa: CASSQEGVLNSYNGQFF